These 8 T cell receptor beta chains were all obtained from the same sample, sequenced in a study of CD8+ T cells in alopecia areata. Treatment meaning: oral pan-JAK inhibitor, 5-10 mg twice daily. Extracted RNA was reverse transcribed into cDNA, the sequencing template. Produced via immunoSEQ multiplex PCR; TCRdb's table is partial and in-frame only. The sample contains 150,000 to 250,000 clones, approximately 56% of which appear only once. Sequenced here: CD4+ T cells sorted from blood, sampled at week 4, from a patient treated with tofacitinib. Receptor source: a human donor with alopecia areata.

The gene calls are TRBV4-3 and TRBJ1-5; D ambiguous. CDR3 size: 13 residues. The V end was cut by 4 bases, the J end by 6 bases, with 10 bases between. Germline-derived CDR1 and CDR2 are LGHNA and YSLEER. The CDR3 DNA is TGCGCCAGCAGCCGATTAGGCGGTCAGCCCCAGCATTTT. This sequence encodes CASSRLGGQPQHF.

A few counts support this clone. This sequence joins TRBV6-5 and TRBJ1-2; TRBD1 might be the D (5 bases). V lost 5 bases and J 0 bases, leaving 13 bases between the germline ends. The germline CDR1 and CDR2 sequences are MNHEY and SVGAGI. The CDR3 length is 15 residues. DNA of the CDR3: TGTGCCAGCAGTGCAGGGAGGGCTTCTAACTATGGCTACACCTTC. This codes for CASSAGRASNYGYTF.

V and J are TRBV2 and TRBJ2-1; D might be TRBD1 (6 bases). Germline V CDR1 and CDR2: SNHLY, FYNNEI. The V gene lost 8 bases and the J gene lost 2 bases, with 13 bases spanning the gap. The CDR3 is made up of 14 amino acids. CDR3 nucleotides: TGTGCCAGCCACTGGGACACCGCCTACAATGAGCAGTTCTTC. Its protein is CASHWDTAYNEQFF.

The chain is built from TRBV7-2 and TRBJ2-7; either TRBD1 or TRBD2 may fit D (5 bases each). The germline V gene encodes CDR1 SGHTA and CDR2 FQGNSA. The CDR3 is made up of 14 amino acids. V gave up 5 bases and J gave up 5 bases, with 16 bases separating them. CDR3 nucleotides: TGTGCCAGCAGCCAAAGGGACGGCTGGGACGAGCAGTACTTC. It is translated as CASSQRDGWDEQYF.

The gene calls are TRBV2 and TRBJ1-6; possible D gene TRBD1, 5 bases. From germline, CDR1 is SNHLY and CDR2 FYNNEI. The CDR3 is 15 residues long. V lost 6 bases and J 6 bases, leaving 15 bases between the germline ends. The CDR3 region is CASSLQSGLNSPLHF. The CDR3 coding sequence is TGTGCCAGCAGCCTCCAGTCGGGGCTTAATTCACCCCTCCACTTT. The whole variable domain, filled in from reference TRBV2 and TRBJ1-6, reads EPEVTQTPSHQVTQMGQEVILRCVPISNHLYFYWYRQILGQKVEFLVSFYNNEISEKSEIFDDQFSVERPDGSNFTLKIRSTKLEDSAMYFCASSLQSGLNSPLHFGNGTRLTVT.

The chain couples TRBV30 to TRBJ2-1, with TRBD2 as a possible D gene (5 bases). Per germline, CDR1 GTSNPN and CDR2 SVGIG (reference sequence). V shed 0 bases and J shed 9 bases, with 12 bases lying between them. CDR3 size: 13 residues. The CDR3 coding sequence is TGTGCCTGGAGTGTACAACTAGGCGGTGAGCAGTTCTTC. This translates into CAWSVQLGGEQFF.

There are a few counts of this clone. The chain links TRBV28 to TRBJ1-4; TRBD1 aligns across 7 bases. Germline CDR1 and CDR2: MDHEN and SYDVKM. V lost 1 base to trimming and J lost 6 bases; unmatched junction nucleotides: 5. This CDR3 contains 15 residues. CDR3 in DNA: TGTGCCAGCAGTTTATTTGGGACAGCGGATGAAAAACTGTTTTTT. Its translation: CASSLFGTADEKLFF. Using reference TRBV28 and TRBJ1-4 for the parts outside the CDR3, the full variable domain is DVKVTQSSRYLVKRTGEKVFLECVQDMDHENMFWYRQDPGLGLRLIYFSYDVKMKEKGDIPEGYSVSREKKERFSLILESASTNQTSMYLCASSLFGTADEKLFFGSGTQLSVL.

The J gene is TRBJ2-7, the V gene TRBV10-3; 9 bases are a match to TRBD1. CDR3 size: 14 residues. After removal of 4 bases from V and 6 bases from J, the junction contained 7 bases not matched to a gene. Germline V gene sequence: CDR1 ENHRY, CDR2 SYGVKD. The DNA for the CDR3 is TGTGCCATCAGTGTTACACAGGGGGCAGGCGAGCAGTACTTC. Encoded protein: CAISVTQGAGEQYF.